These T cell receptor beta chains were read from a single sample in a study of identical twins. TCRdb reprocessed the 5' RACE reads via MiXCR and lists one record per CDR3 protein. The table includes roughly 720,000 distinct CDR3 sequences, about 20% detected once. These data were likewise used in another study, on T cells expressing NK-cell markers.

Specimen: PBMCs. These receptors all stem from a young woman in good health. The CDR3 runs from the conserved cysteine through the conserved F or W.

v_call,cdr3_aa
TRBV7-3,CASSLRRAAGGPREQFF
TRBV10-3,CAISVQGYEQYF
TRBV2,CASIGRTGQETQYF
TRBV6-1,CASRPRTSGDRGEQYF
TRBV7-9,CASSLARRLDPVNEQFF
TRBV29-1,CSVGGRRDYEQYF
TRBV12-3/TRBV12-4,CASSSSQGGYGYTF
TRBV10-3,CAISVFGGNNEQFF
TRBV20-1,CSAVRLAGITGELFF
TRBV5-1,CASSPGALSGNTIYF
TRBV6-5,CASSYSQPISYEQYF
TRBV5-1,CASSLTPTGGTYEQYF
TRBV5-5,CARSPGPTYEQYF
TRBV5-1,CASSYRTGADTQYF
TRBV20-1,CSATSLAGGRSNEQFF
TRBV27,CASSLGRTGLDTQYF
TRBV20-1,CSARIDRSLTDTQYF
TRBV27,CASSLPKGPLHF
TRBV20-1,CSARFADTDTQYF
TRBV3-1,CASSQGWGQIYGYTF
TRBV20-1,CSAQRTSGGFTDTQYF
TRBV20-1,CSARDPAGGGEAFF
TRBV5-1,CASSFTMDPYEQYF
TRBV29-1,CSVEGQGRYEQYF
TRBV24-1,CATSEAGGPPDEQFF
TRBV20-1,CSARNIAGVETQYF
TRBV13,CASSLLAGRGLIRETQYF
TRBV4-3,CASSQDGSPGVEQFF
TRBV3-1,CASSQALGSYNEQFF
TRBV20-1,CSASRDRQETQYF
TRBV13,CASRLRGSNYGYTF
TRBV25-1,CASSEDRYYEQYF
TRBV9,CASSVHGGRTDTQYF
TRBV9,CASSVEDPDTQYF
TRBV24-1,CATSESFGVDTQYF
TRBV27,CASSLPGQGRNEQFF
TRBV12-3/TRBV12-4,CASSLTYGQGNTEAFF